This T cell receptor beta chain was sequenced in a study of blood T cell repertoires in COVID-19. About the research overall: The United States, Italy and Spain were the sources of the acute and convalescent COVID-19 samples.

Recruited during active infection, patients (from Seattle) were subsequently followed longitudinally. The CDR3 is 15 residues long. CDR1 SNHLY and CDR2 FYNNEI come from the germline V gene. The junction had 1 base not matched to a gene; V was cut back by 3 bases and J by 0 bases. In the authors' methods: Amplifying reference gene primers gave estimates of nucleated cell counts. The assay was immunoSEQ multiplex PCR, and TCRdb's table has in-frame clones only and misses some. V, J and clone size were drawn from that table, and D and trimming were deduced from the DNA. The sample has 150,000 or so clones, roughly 83% seen once. Regarding this clone: Other nucleotide sequences from this sample produce the same CDR3.

The TCR comes from a woman aged 65 to 85 with COVID-19, enrolled during active disease. J is TRBJ1-3 and V is TRBV2, with TRBD1 matching over 8 bases. Sequenced input: peripheral blood. The CDR3 loop reads CASSDDRGSGNTIYF. CDR3 DNA: TGTGCCAGCAGTGACGACAGGGGCTCTGGAAACACCATATATTTT.